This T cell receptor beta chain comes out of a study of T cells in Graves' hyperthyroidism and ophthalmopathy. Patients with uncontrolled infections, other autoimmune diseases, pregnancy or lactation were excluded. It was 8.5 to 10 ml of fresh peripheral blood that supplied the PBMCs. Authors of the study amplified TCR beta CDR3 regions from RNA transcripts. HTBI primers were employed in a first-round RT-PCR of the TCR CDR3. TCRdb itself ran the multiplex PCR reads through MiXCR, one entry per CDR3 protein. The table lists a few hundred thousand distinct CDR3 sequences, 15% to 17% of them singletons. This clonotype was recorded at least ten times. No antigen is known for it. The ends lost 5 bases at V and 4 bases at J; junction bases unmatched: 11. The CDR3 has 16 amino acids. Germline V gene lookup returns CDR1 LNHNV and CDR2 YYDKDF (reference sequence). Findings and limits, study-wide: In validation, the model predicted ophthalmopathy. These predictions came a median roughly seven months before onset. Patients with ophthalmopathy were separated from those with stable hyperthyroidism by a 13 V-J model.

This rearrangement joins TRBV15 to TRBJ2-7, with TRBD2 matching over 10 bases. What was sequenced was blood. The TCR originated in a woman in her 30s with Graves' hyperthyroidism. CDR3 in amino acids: CATSGHSGRPLYEQYF. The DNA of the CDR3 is TGTGCCACCAGCGGCCATAGCGGGAGGCCTTTATACGAGCAGTACTTC.